These 30 T cell receptor beta chains were all obtained from the same sample, sequenced in a study of blood T cell repertoires in COVID-19 (dated by TCRdb to 2018 to 2021). Libraries came from the immunoSEQ multiplex PCR assay. Imported from immuneACCESS, the table was reduced by TCRdb to in-frame sequences with V and J called. These copies leave out some clones; in studies compared against another copy, an unresolved V gene accounts for under half, and the cause of the remainder is not known. Here the sample has about 100,000 clones; roughly 80% occur a single time. The ten largest clones add up to around 30% of the sample. The sample comprised peripheral blood. Source of these receptors: a man between 65 and 85 years old with active or convalescent COVID-19.

This rearrangement joins TRBV11-2 to TRBJ2-1; a weak D match, TRBD2 (6 bases). Looked up from germline, CDR1 is SGHAT and CDR2 is FQNNGV. CDR3 length: 16 residues. V was trimmed by 5 bases and J by 0 bases, leaving 14 bases between them. The CDR3 here is CASSPRGSYSYNEQFF. In DNA form, the CDR3 reads TGTGCCAGCAGCCCCCGGGGGTCCTACTCCTACAATGAGCAGTTCTTC. Complete variable domain (other parts from reference TRBV11-2 and TRBJ2-1): EAGVAQSPRYKIIEKRQSVAFWCNPISGHATLYWYQQILGQGPKLLIQFQNNGVVDDSQLPKDRFSAERLKGVDSTLKIQPAKLEDSAVYLCASSPRGSYSYNEQFFGPGTRLTVL.

The rearrangement joins TRBV7-9 to TRBJ1-5; no firm D call. CDR1 and CDR2 (germline): SEHNR, FQNEAQ (reference sequence). CDR3 length equals 14 residues. The V end lost 5 bases, the J end lost 4 bases, and 12 bases lay between the germline ends. For the CDR3, the DNA is TGTGCCAGCAGCGGGCCCGGTCGGAATCAGCCCCAGCATTTT. Protein sequence: CASSGPGRNQPQHF.

This chain joins TRBV7-9 and TRBJ2-1; 9 bases align to TRBD2. The CDR3 loop spans 19 amino acids. V trimming: 1 base; J trimming: 4 bases; junction bases outside the gene matches: 14. The V gene's germline CDR1 is SEHNR and CDR2 FQNEAQ (reference sequence). For the CDR3, the DNA is TGTGCCAGCAGCTTAGGTTTGGCGGGGGGGTCTACTGGGTACAATGAGCAGTTCTTC. Amino acid sequence: CASSLGLAGGSTGYNEQFF.

CDR3 amino acids: CASSELTGNGQPQHF. The CDR3 DNA reads TGTGCCAGCAGTGAGCTGACAGGGAATGGGCAGCCCCAGCATTTT. J is TRBJ1-5 and V is TRBV2; 7 bases line up with TRBD1. After removal of 3 bases from V and 7 bases from J, the junction contained 9 bases not matched to a gene. Germline lookup yields CDR1 SNHLY and CDR2 FYNNEI. This CDR3 spans 15 amino acids.

The genes are TRBV5-1 and TRBJ2-3, with 8 positions matching TRBD2. Germline V gene sequence: CDR1 SGHRS, CDR2 YFSETQ. The CDR3 is made up of 15 amino acids. V shed 0 bases, J shed 3 bases, and the junction held 3 bases outside the gene matches. In DNA form, the CDR3 reads TGCGCCAGCAGCTTGGCAGGCGGGGGGACAGATACGCAGTATTTT. Amino acid sequence: CASSLAGGGTDTQYF. The whole variable domain, filled in from reference TRBV5-1 and TRBJ2-3, reads KAGVTQTPRYLIKTRGQQVTLSCSPISGHRSVSWYQQTPGQGLQFLFEYFSETQRNKGNFPGRFSGRQFSNSRSEMNVSTLELGDSALYLCASSLAGGGTDTQYFGPGTRLTVL.

The J gene is TRBJ2-5, the V gene TRBV4-3; a weak D match, TRBD1 (5 bases). The ends were cut back, 5 bases at V and 1 base at J, with 17 bases in the middle. The CDR3 spans 16 residues. Germline CDR1 LGHNA, CDR2 YSLEER. This chain's CDR3 is CASSSEPGRAQETQYF. DNA of the CDR3: TGCGCCAGCAGCTCGGAGCCGGGCAGGGCCCAAGAGACCCAGTACTTC.

This clone was observed once. The V gene is TRBV19, the J gene TRBJ2-3; TRBD2 matches 14 bases. V was pared by 4 bases and J by 2 bases, with 2 bases of the junction left unmatched. Germline CDR1 reads LNHDA; CDR2 reads SQIVND (reference sequence). CDR3 length: 16 residues. The CDR3: CASSRGLAGVTDTQYF. CDR3 DNA: TGTGCCAGTAGTAGGGGACTAGCGGGGGTCACAGATACGCAGTATTTT.

The rearrangement uses TRBV6-2 or TRBV6-3 and TRBJ1-5, with D unclear. V was cut by 4 bases and J by 9 bases, with 16 bases left in between. The V gene's germline CDR1 is MNHEY and CDR2 SVGEGT. The CDR3 is made up of 14 amino acids. CDR3 region: CASSFSRLRSPQHF. The CDR3 DNA reads TGTGCCAGCAGTTTTTCACGTCTCCGGTCGCCCCAGCATTTT.

In its sample, this clone was seen once. The V and J genes are TRBV18 and TRBJ2-5; perhaps TRBD1 as D (6 bases). Trimming shortened V by 3 bases and J by 1 base, and 9 bases separated the two germline ends. Germline CDR1 is KGHSH and CDR2 is LQKENI. This CDR3 is 14 amino acids long. The CDR3 DNA reads as TGTGCCAGCTCACCGGGACAAGTCCAAGAGACCCAGTACTTC. This codes for CASSPGQVQETQYF. The full variable domain, completed using reference TRBV18 and TRBJ2-5, is NAGVMQNPRHLVRRRGQEARLRCSPMKGHSHVYWYRQLPEEGLKFMVYLQKENIIDESGMPKERFSAEFPKEGPSILRIQQVVRGDSAAYFCASSPGQVQETQYFGPGTRLLVL.

The V gene is TRBV19, the J gene TRBJ1-4, with 9 nucleotides matching TRBD1. J lost 6 bases, V lost 5 bases, and 7 bases had no gene match. The germline V gene has CDR1 LNHDA and CDR2 SQIVND (reference sequence). The length of the CDR3 is 15 residues. The CDR3 coding sequence is TGTGCCAGTAGTTATAGGGACAGGGCAGATGAAAAACTGTTTTTT. Translating it yields CASSYRDRADEKLFF.

V gene TRBV4-2 combines with J gene TRBJ2-3; possible D gene TRBD2, 5 bases. The CDR3 length is 15 residues. V shed 4 bases and J shed 0 bases, with 11 bases lying between them. Per germline, CDR1 LGHNA and CDR2 YNFKEQ. Here the CDR3 reads CASSPSGLSTDTQYF. DNA of the CDR3: TGTGCCAGCAGCCCGTCTGGACTTAGCACAGATACGCAGTATTTT.

The chain recombines TRBV27 with TRBJ1-3, with 8 bases aligning to TRBD1. V shed 5 bases, J shed 4 bases, and the junction held 7 bases outside the gene matches. This CDR3 is 15 amino acids long. Germline V gene lookup returns CDR1 MNHEY and CDR2 SMNVEV (reference sequence). CDR3 bases: TGTGCCAGCAGTCCCGGGACAGGAGGAGGAAACACCATATATTTT. This codes for CASSPGTGGGNTIYF.

This clone has a handful of counts. The V call is TRBV9, the J call TRBJ2-7; no reliable D call. CDR3 size: 14 residues. The V end lost 0 bases, the J end lost 1 base, and 8 bases lay between the germline ends. In germline, CDR1 is SGDLS, CDR2 YYNGEE. CDR3 in amino acids: CASSVALQSYEQYF. CDR3 DNA sequence: TGTGCCAGCAGCGTAGCTCTGCAGTCCTACGAGCAGTACTTC.

V is TRBV7-9 and J is TRBJ1-1, with a possible D match to TRBD1 (6 bases). This CDR3 is built from 14 residues. The V gene lost 5 bases and the J gene lost 6 bases, with 16 bases spanning the gap. Germline V gene data show CDR1 as SEHNR and CDR2 as FQNEAQ (reference sequence). The CDR3 nucleotides are TGTGCCAGCAGCAACCAACAGGGAAGGGCTGAAGCTTTCTTT. Amino acid sequence: CASSNQQGRAEAFF.

J is TRBJ2-5 and V is TRBV5-6; 9 positions match TRBD1. The CDR3 loop spans 17 amino acids. The germline V gene encodes CDR1 SGHDT and CDR2 YYEEEE. The V and J ends lost 4 bases and 3 bases, in that order; junction bases with no gene match: 13. CDR3 protein: CASSPQSPGQGKETQYF. CDR3 bases: TGTGCCAGCAGCCCCCAAAGCCCGGGACAGGGAAAAGAGACCCAGTACTTC.

The V and J genes are TRBV11-2 and TRBJ1-1; D call uncertain. The CDR3 has 15 residues. Germline V gives CDR1 SGHAT, CDR2 FQNNGV. V gave up 0 bases and J gave up 4 bases, with 12 bases separating them. The CDR3 bases are TGTGCCAGCAGCTTAGACCCAGCAGGAAGCACTGAAGCTTTCTTT. This sequence encodes CASSLDPAGSTEAFF.

This clone was detected only a few times. The chain joins TRBV2 to TRBJ2-7; 9 nucleotides match TRBD1. CDR3 length equals 16 residues. V lost 7 bases to trimming and J lost 2 bases; unmatched junction nucleotides: 12. Per the germline V gene, CDR1 is SNHLY and CDR2 is FYNNEI. Here the CDR3 DNA reads TGTGCCAGCATAGACCCCGGGACAGGGAATCCCTACGAGCAGTACTTC. It translates to CASIDPGTGNPYEQYF.

The V and J genes are TRBV7-2 and TRBJ2-2; 7 nucleotides agree with TRBD1. V was pared by 7 bases and J by 6 bases, with 20 bases of the junction left unmatched. Germline V CDR1 and CDR2: SGHTA, FQGNSA. This CDR3 comprises 18 residues. The CDR3 DNA sequence: TGTGCCAGCAAACTAGGGCCCCCGAGACAGGGTTTATCCGGGGAGCTGTTTTTT. Translation: CASKLGPPRQGLSGELFF.

This rearrangement joins TRBV24-1 to TRBJ2-6; 7 nucleotides match TRBD2. The V segment lost 8 bases and the J segment 0 bases; nucleotides outside the gene matches: 9. The germline CDR1 and CDR2 sequences are KGHDR and SFDVKD. CDR3 length: 17 amino acids. This CDR3 is CATIGMGGISGANVLTF. In DNA, the CDR3 is TGTGCCACCATAGGGATGGGGGGGATCTCTGGGGCCAACGTCCTGACTTTC.

This chain links TRBV3-1 (or the pseudogene TRBV3-2) with TRBJ1-3, with D unclear. There are 15 residues in the CDR3. CDR1 is LGHDT, CDR2 YNNKEL, per germline (reference sequence). Trimming left V 0 bases short and J 2 bases short, with 8 bases between. The CDR3 reads CASSQDNPAGNTIYF. The CDR3 bases are TGTGCCAGCAGCCAAGATAATCCGGCTGGAAACACCATATATTTT.

The chain couples TRBV3-1 (or the pseudogene TRBV3-2) to TRBJ1-2; 9 nucleotides agree with TRBD1. V was clipped by 4 bases and J by 8 bases; unmatched bases: 17. The CDR3 spans 17 residues. Germline V gene lookup returns CDR1 LGHDT and CDR2 YNNKEL (reference sequence). This chain's CDR3 is CASSRQTGGARVGGYTF. DNA of the CDR3: TGTGCCAGCAGCCGCCAGACAGGGGGTGCTCGGGTAGGCGGCTACACCTTC.

The chain has TRBV6-1 and TRBJ1-5; perhaps TRBD1 as D (6 bases). The CDR3 totals 16 residues. Germline loops: CDR1 MNHNS, CDR2 SASEGT. Trimming stripped 2 bases from V and 0 bases from J, with 11 bases between. In DNA, the CDR3 is TGTGCCAGCAGTGAAATCTGGGGGCCTAGCAATCAGCCCCAGCATTTT. Its protein is CASSEIWGPSNQPQHF.

This rearrangement joins TRBV12-3 or TRBV12-4 to TRBJ2-7; 12 nucleotides line up with TRBD1. The CDR3 is made up of 13 amino acids. V lost 6 bases, J lost 9 bases, and 6 bases stayed unmatched. CDR3 loop: CASRPGQGAGQYF. The CDR3 coding sequence is TGTGCCAGCAGACCGGGACAGGGGGCTGGGCAGTACTTC.

The V call is TRBV6-6, the J call TRBJ1-6; D is ambiguous. The V and J ends lost 6 bases and 7 bases respectively, with 13 bases between them. This CDR3 is 14 amino acids long. CDR1 and CDR2 from the germline V gene are MNHNY and SVGAGI (reference sequence). The CDR3 here is CASREEQRNSPLHF. Here the CDR3 DNA reads TGTGCCAGCAGGGAAGAACAGCGGAATTCACCCCTCCACTTT.

V and J are TRBV7-9 and TRBJ2-4; possible D gene TRBD2, 6 bases. The CDR3 loop spans 18 amino acids. Germline values: CDR1 SEHNR, CDR2 FQNEAQ (reference sequence). Trimming cost V 5 bases and J 1 base, with 21 bases left between them. CDR3 DNA: TGTGCCAGCAGCCCAGGGCTAGCGAGAGACGGGGCCAAAAACATTCAGTACTTC. Translated, it gives CASSPGLARDGAKNIQYF.

The chain has TRBV12-3 or TRBV12-4 and TRBJ2-7; D not resolved. The CDR3 is made up of 13 amino acids. The V end lost 6 bases, the J end lost 6 bases, and 15 bases lay between the germline ends. For the CDR3, the DNA is TGTGCCAGCAGGATACAGTTGGGCAGCGAGCAGTACTTC. Its protein product is CASRIQLGSEQYF.

This sequence joins TRBV5-1 and TRBJ1-1; the D is unclear. V lost 5 bases and J 4 bases, leaving 9 bases between the germline ends. This CDR3 region has 12 residues. CDR1 is SGHRS and CDR2 is YFSETQ in the germline V gene. The DNA for the CDR3 is TGCGCCAGCAGTCCTCCGGGCACTGAAGCTTTCTTT. Residues: CASSPPGTEAFF.

This clone has just one count. The chain is built from TRBV5-6 and TRBJ2-1; a weak D match, TRBD2 (7 bases). The length of the CDR3 is 12 residues. V lost 4 bases, J lost 10 bases, and 12 bases lay in between. Germline V gives CDR1 SGHDT, CDR2 YYEEEE. The DNA for the CDR3 is TGTGCCAGCAGCCTTAGGGGGGGAGAGCAGTTCTTC. The encoded protein is CASSLRGGEQFF.

At least ten counts were recorded for this clone. The chain is built from TRBV30 and TRBJ2-5; the D gene is possibly TRBD2 (7 bases). Deletions cut 2 bases from V and 4 bases from J, with 14 bases between. The CDR3 covers 14 residues. Germline lookup yields CDR1 GTSNPN and CDR2 SVGIG (reference sequence). The DNA for the CDR3 is TGTGCCTGGAGTATAGGGGGGGGCCGAGAGACCCAGTACTTC. Amino acid sequence: CAWSIGGGRETQYF.

Of note for this clone: At one end the junction does not follow the germline gene, possibly because of a read error. The rearrangement links TRBV7-7 to TRBJ2-1; 9 bases match TRBD1. Germline lookup yields CDR1 SSHAT and CDR2 FNYEAQ (reference sequence). The CDR3 runs to 15 residues. Here the CDR3 reads CASSLGQGGHNEQFF. The DNA for the CDR3 is TGTGCTAGCAGCCTGGGACAGGGAGGCCACAATGAGCAGTTCTTC.